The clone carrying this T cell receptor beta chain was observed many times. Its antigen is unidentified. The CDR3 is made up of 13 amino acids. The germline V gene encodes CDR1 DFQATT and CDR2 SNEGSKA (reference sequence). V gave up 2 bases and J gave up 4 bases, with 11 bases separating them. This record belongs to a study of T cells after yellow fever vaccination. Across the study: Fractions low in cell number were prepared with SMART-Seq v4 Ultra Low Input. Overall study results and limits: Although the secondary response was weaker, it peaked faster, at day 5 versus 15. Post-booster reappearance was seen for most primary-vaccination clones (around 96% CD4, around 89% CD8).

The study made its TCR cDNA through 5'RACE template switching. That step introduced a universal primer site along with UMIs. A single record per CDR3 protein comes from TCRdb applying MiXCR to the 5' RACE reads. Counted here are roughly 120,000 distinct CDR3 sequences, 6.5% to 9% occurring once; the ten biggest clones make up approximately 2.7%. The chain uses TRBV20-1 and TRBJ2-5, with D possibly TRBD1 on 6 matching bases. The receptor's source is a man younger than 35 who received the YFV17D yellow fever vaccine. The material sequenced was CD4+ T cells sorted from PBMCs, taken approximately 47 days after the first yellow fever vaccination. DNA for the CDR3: TGCAGTGCTAGACGACGAGGGGGAGAGACCCAGTACTTC. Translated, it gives CSARRRGGETQYF.